This entry lists 5 T cell receptor beta chains sequenced from one sample in a study of cytomegalovirus exposure and HLA in healthy donors. Profiled with immunoSEQ multiplex PCR; TCRdb holds only in-frame clones, not every one. The table shows 70,000 to 80,000 clones, with 94% occurring only once. Material for sequencing was PBMCs. The receptors shown here come from a woman under 30 in good health and CMV-seropositive.

V and J are TRBV18 and TRBJ1-1, with 9 nucleotides matching TRBD1. The length of the CDR3 is 16 residues. CDR1 and CDR2 from the germline V gene are KGHSH and LQKENI. With 0 bases clipped from V and 5 bases from J, the junction kept 7 bases outside the gene matches. The CDR3, as DNA: TGTGCCAGCTCACCACCAAGGACAGGGGTAGGGACTGAAGCTTTCTTT. Its protein product is CASSPPRTGVGTEAFF.

This chain uses TRBV27 with TRBJ2-7; 8 nucleotides agree with TRBD2. CDR3 size: 16 residues. CDR1 is MNHEY, CDR2 SMNVEV, per germline (reference sequence). V shed 5 bases and J 6 bases; nucleotides not matched to a gene: 15. CDR3: CASSPFTGLAGGEQYF. CDR3 bases: TGTGCCAGCAGTCCCTTTACGGGGCTAGCGGGCGGCGAGCAGTACTTC.

The V and J genes are TRBV19 and TRBJ2-2, with a possible D match to TRBD2 (6 bases). Germline assignment: CDR1 LNHDA and CDR2 SQIVND (reference sequence). V lost 8 bases to trimming and J lost 0 bases, with 22 bases between them. The CDR3 contains 18 residues. The CDR3, as DNA: TGTGCCAGTCAAGGTAGGACGGCCCGGGGGACGAACACCGGGGAGCTGTTTTTT. Its protein product is CASQGRTARGTNTGELFF. Combining the CDR3 with reference TRBV19 and TRBJ2-2 gives the whole variable domain DGGITQSPKYLFRKEGQNVTLSCEQNLNHDAMYWYRQDPGQGLRLIYYSQIVNDFQKGDIAEGYSVSREKKESFPLTVTSAQKNPTAFYLCASQGRTARGTNTGELFFGEGSRLTVL.

The chain joins TRBV20-1 to TRBJ1-2; D unresolved. Trimming shortened V by 2 bases and J by 2 bases, and 3 bases separated the two germline ends. This CDR3 is 11 amino acids long. Germline CDR1 and CDR2: DFQATT and SNEGSKA (reference sequence). This CDR3 reads CSARQNYGYTF. In DNA form, the CDR3 reads TGCAGTGCTAGACAGAACTATGGCTACACCTTC.

The chain has TRBV19 and TRBJ1-4, with D unclear. This CDR3 is 13 amino acids long. V was trimmed by 3 bases and J by 5 bases, leaving 7 bases between them. Germline lookup yields CDR1 LNHDA and CDR2 SQIVND (reference sequence). The CDR3 region has the DNA TGTGCCAGTAGTATTGACGGGAATGAAAAACTGTTTTTT. Its protein is CASSIDGNEKLFF.